This T cell receptor (beta chain) was obtained from a study of cytomegalovirus exposure and HLA in healthy donors. Study outcomes and limitations: DRB1 had the most TCR associations and HLA-C the fewest, a later analysis found, with rates varying by HLA locus.

PCR involved 60 Vbeta and 13 Jbeta primers. Original processing notes: An analysis performed later counted around 86 million unique TCR beta chains (roughly 11 million of them shared). Assay used: immunoSEQ multiplex PCR; TCRdb lists only in-frame clones, some missing. V and J calls and clone size are copied from that table; D and trimming were computed from the DNA. The sample data list 150,000 to 200,000 clones. Of note for this clone: The antigen is not known.

Germline V gives CDR1 GTSNPN, CDR2 SVGIG (reference sequence). This CDR3 spans 16 amino acids. The V and J ends lost 5 bases and 3 bases respectively, with 20 bases between them. The V and J genes are TRBV30 and TRBJ2-1; the D gene is possibly TRBD1 (6 bases). The specimen was PBMCs. The TCR was taken from a woman between 18 and 30 years old in good health and CMV-seropositive. The CDR3 coding sequence is TGTGCCTGGTCCCAGGGGTTGGTGAGTTACTACAATGAGCAGTTCTTC. Translating gives CAWSQGLVSYYNEQFF.